Listed here is a single T cell receptor (beta chain). This clone came up a few times. There is no known antigen for this receptor. Base qualities are missing; no much larger clone stands one base away. Genomic DNA was isolated from the sorted cells so that the TCRbeta CDR3 region could be sequenced. The immunoSEQ Assay was used for sequencing of TCRbeta CDR3 regions. The source is immuneACCESS, and TCRdb retained only in-frame sequences with V and J called. Part of the clones is not carried over; for the studies checked, unresolved V genes explain less than half of this, and the remainder is unexplained. The sample profile shows some 30,000 clones; about 81% of them were found once. About 27% of the sample is in the top ten clones. These data originate in a study of OX40 agonist ivuxolimab in advanced cancers. Turning to the overall study: The costimulatory receptor OX40 (CD134) was targeted by ivuxolimab, a fully human IgG2 agonistic monoclonal antibody. Intravenous ivuxolimab was administered to patients every 2 weeks at six dose levels: 0.01, 0.1, 0.3, 1.5, 3 and 10 mg/kg. Of the roughly 50 dose-escalation patients, hepatocellular carcinoma was present in about 20, melanoma in approximately 15, renal cell carcinoma in 9 and head and neck cancer in 9. A male proportion of about 79% and a mean age of approximately 62 years, ranging from about 23 to 90, were recorded for the dose-escalation cohort. Patients were allowed to have had prior anti-PD-1, anti-PD-L1 or anti-CTLA-4 therapy, and around 37% of the dose-escalation patients had previously received checkpoint inhibitors. Partial responses occurred in three dose-escalation patients, of whom one had hepatocellular carcinoma and two had cutaneous melanoma. Peripheral TCRbeta sequencing aimed to test whether ivuxolimab altered TCR sequence diversity and caused clonal T-cell expansion. The paper covers the monotherapy dose-escalation part of the phase I ivuxolimab trial, which included N ≈ 50 patients.

Including cysteine and phenylalanine, the CDR3 has 13 amino acids. The read is trimmed to its CDR3 DNA, 39 bases read in frame from base 1. Trimming costs V 4 bases and J 1 base, and their ends lie 7 bases apart. The germline V gene supplies CDR1 MRHNA and CDR2 SNTAGT. The trial excluded patients who had a history of autoimmune disease or were on systemic immunosuppression. Peripheral blood for TCR sequencing was collected from all dose cohorts at baseline, on cycle 4 day 1, and on cycle 7 day 1. Samples came from an open-label, multicenter, first-in-human phase I dose-escalation trial of ivuxolimab. The trial enrolled adults with locally advanced or metastatic head and neck squamous cell, hepatocellular, melanoma or renal cell carcinoma. CD4+ and CD8+ T cells were sorted separately from peripheral blood before TCR sequencing. Points the paper makes about the study in general: After ivuxolimab, more expanded clones were found on average in CD8+ T cells than in CD4+ T cells. The antigen specificity of the clonally expanded peripheral T cells was not determined. At doses of 0.1 to 3.0 mg/kg, clonal expansion of both CD4+ and CD8+ T cells in blood was seen between baseline and week 6. In partial responders in the 0.1-3.0 mg/kg groups, normalized peripheral clonal expansion was found to be among the lowest, especially among CD8+ T cells. Low levels of normalized T-cell clonal expansion were also seen in some nonresponding patients.

This TCR was recovered from an adult with an advanced solid tumor such as melanoma, head and neck, liver or kidney cancer. Sequencing used CD4+ or CD8+ T cells sorted from blood, obtained in a trial of the OX40 agonist ivuxolimab. The chain is assembled from TRBV6-4 and TRBJ1-1; no D gene can be assigned with confidence. The CDR3 region: CASSVGKNTEAFF. In nucleotide form, the sequence is TGTGCCAGCAGTGTCGGGAAGAACACTGAAGCTTTCTTT.